Below are 26 T cell receptor beta chains sequenced from a single sample in a study of post-analysis software for immune sequencing data. Regarding the study as a whole: TRBV segments more frequent in patients than in controls numbered five and included TRBV5-6, TRBV5-1 and TRBV20-1.

Presence of unique molecular identifiers characterized the TCR beta cDNA libraries. TCRdb used MiXCR to reprocess the PCR reads, holding one entry per CDR3 protein. The sample records 500,000 to 600,000 distinct CDR3 sequences, around 40% being singletons. No antigen is known for these receptors. The specimen was blood. These receptors were obtained from a girl aged 5-17 years with multiple sclerosis.

This clonotype was recorded a few times. The chain recombines TRBV5-5 with TRBJ1-5; D remains unclear. Germline values: CDR1 SGHKS, CDR2 YYEKEE (reference sequence). Trimming took off 2 bases at V and 0 bases at J, with 9 bases between the two ends. The CDR3 has 15 amino acids. The CDR3 DNA follows: TGTGCCAGCAGCTTTGGGCAGGTTAGCAATCAGCCCCAGCATTTT. Translation: CASSFGQVSNQPQHF.

V and J are TRBV3-1 and TRBJ2-5; 7 bases fit TRBD2. The CDR3 is made up of 14 amino acids. The germline gives CDR1 LGHDT, CDR2 YNNKEL (reference sequence). The junction had 7 bases not matched to a gene; V was cut back by 8 bases and J by 1 base. The CDR3 loop reads CASWEAGAQETQYF. CDR3 nucleotide sequence: TGTGCCAGCTGGGAGGCGGGAGCCCAAGAGACCCAGTACTTC.

The chain carries TRBV29-1 and TRBJ1-1; the match to TRBD1 covers 9 bases. This CDR3 is built from 18 residues. The V gene's germline CDR1 is SQVTM and CDR2 ANQGSEA. V trimming: 4 bases; J trimming: 4 bases; junction bases outside the gene matches: 19. Here the CDR3 DNA reads TGCAGCGTTGTCCGATCGGGGACAGGGTTTTTCGGAGGCACTGAAGCTTTCTTT. This encodes CSVVRSGTGFFGGTEAFF.

This clonotype was seen a handful of times. This chain links TRBV7-9 with TRBJ1-2; tentative D call: TRBD1 (5 bases). V lost 0 bases to trimming and J lost 5 bases, with 10 bases between them. The germline CDR1 and CDR2 sequences are SEHNR and FQNEAQ (reference sequence). CDR3 length: 14 residues. The CDR3 region is CASSLALQGYGYTF. CDR3 coding DNA: TGTGCCAGCAGCTTAGCGCTGCAGGGTTATGGCTACACCTTC.

This clonotype was counted a few times. V gene TRBV7-6 combines with J gene TRBJ2-1, with a tentative D call TRBD2 (6 bases). CDR1 and CDR2 from the germline V gene are SGHVS and FNYEAQ. Trimming left V 4 bases short and J 2 bases short, with 9 bases between. The length of the CDR3 is 14 residues. The CDR3 spells CASSSTGAYNEQFF. The CDR3 DNA follows: TGTGCCAGCAGCTCGACGGGAGCCTACAATGAGCAGTTCTTC.

The chain is built from TRBV20-1 and TRBJ2-1; unclear D gene. The tail of the sequence fits TRBJ2-7 better, so the J call may be wrong. The CDR3 runs to 13 residues. Germline V gene lookup returns CDR1 DFQATT and CDR2 SNEGSKA (reference sequence). The DNA for the CDR3 is TGCAGTGCAAGTATGAGCTCCTACAATGAGCAGTACTTC. Protein product: CSASMSSYNEQYF.

The rearrangement joins TRBV11-2 to TRBJ1-1; the D gene is possibly TRBD1 (6 bases). Germline CDR1 and CDR2: SGHAT and FQNNGV. Trimming cost V 4 bases and J 5 bases, with 20 bases left between them. This CDR3 is built from 16 residues. This CDR3 is CASSSPFRGRGTEAFF. The CDR3 bases are TGTGCCAGCAGCTCCCCCTTTCGAGGCAGGGGTACTGAAGCTTTCTTT.

This clonotype was seen a few times. The CDR3 bases are TGTGCCAGCAGCATATTGACAGGGGCCGAGCAGTACTTC. Protein: CASSILTGAEQYF. The gene calls are TRBV9 and TRBJ2-5, with 8 bases identical to TRBD1. The end of the DNA aligns better with TRBJ2-7, so the J call may be wrong. The CDR3 runs to 13 residues. Germline-derived CDR1 and CDR2 are SGDLS and YYNGEE.

In the case of this clonotype: The junction departs from the called germline gene at one end, perhaps through a read error. The genes are TRBV12-3 or TRBV12-4 and TRBJ2-6; 11 bases are shared with TRBD1. The CDR3 has 17 amino acids. This CDR3 is CASSQGQGGSGANVRTF. As DNA, the CDR3 is TGTGCCAGCAGTCAGGGACAGGGGGGCTCTGGGGCCAACGTCCGGACTTTC.

As for this clonotype: At one end the junction does not follow the germline gene, possibly because of a read error. The rearrangement uses TRBV4-2 and TRBJ2-4; TRBD2 matches at 14 bases. The CDR3 consists of 22 residues. CDR1 and CDR2 from the germline V gene are LGHNA and YNFKEQ. For the CDR3, the DNA is TGTGCCAGTAGCCAGACCGTTAGGGTGACTAGCGGGGGGGCCCTGGCCAAAAACATTCAGTACTTC. This gives the protein CASSQTVRVTSGGALAKNIQYF.

This clonotype was seen a handful of times. The V gene is TRBV12-3 or TRBV12-4, the J gene TRBJ2-1; 10 positions agree with TRBD2. The CDR3 loop spans 16 amino acids. V dropped 6 bases and J dropped 9; count of bases not matched to a gene: 14. For the CDR3, the DNA is TGTGCCAGCAGCTCCCTAGCGGGAGTAATAAGGCGTGAGCAGTTCTTC. It encodes CASSSLAGVIRREQFF.

The chain uses TRBV10-3 and TRBJ1-2, with unresolved D. The CDR3 has 15 amino acids. Trimming left V 0 bases short and J 8 bases short, with 16 bases between. Germline CDR1 reads ENHRY; CDR2 reads SYGVKD. The CDR3 sequence: CAISESWTDFRGYTF. The CDR3 DNA reads as TGTGCCATCAGTGAGTCATGGACCGACTTCCGGGGCTACACCTTC.

This clonotype was observed a few times. The J gene is TRBJ2-3, the V gene TRBV12-3 or TRBV12-4, with D perhaps matching TRBD1 (6 bases). The CDR3 covers 13 residues. V was cut by 6 bases and J by 7 bases, with 14 bases left in between. CDR3 loop: CASRRDTAHTQYF. CDR3 bases: TGTGCCAGCAGGAGGGACACCGCCCATACGCAGTATTTT.

The chain couples TRBV10-1 to TRBJ2-5; TRBD2 matches 13 bases. With V trimmed by 4 bases and J by 1 base, 6 bases remained unmatched. CDR1 is WNHNN and CDR2 is SYGVQD in the germline V gene (reference sequence). This CDR3 region has 17 residues. This CDR3 is CASSGLAGGALQETQYF. The CDR3 nucleotides are TGCGCCAGCAGTGGACTAGCGGGAGGCGCTCTCCAAGAGACCCAGTACTTC.

J is TRBJ2-2 and V is TRBV5-5; D gene unclear. This CDR3 contains 13 residues. V was trimmed by 7 bases and J by 4 bases, leaving 11 bases between them. CDR1 and CDR2 (germline): SGHKS, YYEKEE (reference sequence). CDR3 in DNA: TGTGCCAGCGGCGTCGGAATCACCGGGGAGCTGTTTTTT. Amino acid sequence: CASGVGITGELFF.

V and J are TRBV20-1 and TRBJ2-7; 9 bases line up with TRBD2. The J call may be incorrect, as the DNA end agrees better with TRBJ2-5. Germline CDR1 and CDR2: DFQATT and SNEGSKA (reference sequence). This CDR3 is 12 amino acids long. CDR3 loop: CSTCGGDGTQYF. The DNA for the CDR3 is TGCAGTACCTGCGGGGGGGATGGGACCCAGTACTTC.

The CDR3 coding sequence is TGTGCCAGCAGCTTAGATCCTAGCGGGAGTGCGCAGTATTTT. Protein product: CASSLDPSGSAQYF. The chain has TRBV11-3 and TRBJ2-3, with 10 positions matching TRBD2. The CDR3 runs to 14 residues. Trimming took 0 bases from V and 10 from J; bases not matched to a gene: 4. Germline V lookup: CDR1 SGHNT, CDR2 YENEEA.

As regards this clonotype: A junction end diverges from the germline sequence, so it may reflect a read error. This chain links TRBV12-3 or TRBV12-4 with TRBJ1-2, with D maybe TRBD1 (6 bases). The CDR3 is 12 residues long. The CDR3 sequence is CTSRLGGGGYTF. In nucleotides, the CDR3 is TGTACCAGCAGGTTAGGGGGAGGCGGCTACACCTTC.

The rearrangement joins TRBV6-1 to TRBJ2-7, with 9 bases identical to TRBD1. The end of the DNA fits TRBJ2-4 better, so the J call may be wrong. The germline V gene has CDR1 MNHNS and CDR2 SASEGT. The length of the CDR3 is 15 residues. CDR3 nucleotides: TGTGCCAGCAGTCCCTTTGGGACAGGGATGAACATTCAGTACTTC. Protein sequence: CASSPFGTGMNIQYF.

This clonotype was detected a few times. J is TRBJ1-2 and V is TRBV12-3 or TRBV12-4, with TRBD1 as a possible D gene (6 bases). Trimming removed 7 bases from V and 7 bases from J, with 13 bases in between. The CDR3 totals 12 residues. DNA for the CDR3: TGTGCCAGCATGCAGGGGACGGGTGGCTACACCTTC. Its translation: CASMQGTGGYTF.

This chain joins TRBV7-9 and TRBJ2-1; TRBD1 matches 11 bases. Per germline, CDR1 SEHNR and CDR2 FQNEAQ (reference sequence). Trimming cost V 5 bases and J 8 bases; bases outside gene matches: 5. This CDR3 region has 14 residues. In nucleotides, the CDR3 is TGTGCCAGCAGCCGGAGGACAGGGGGCGATGAGCAGTTCTTC. Translation: CASSRRTGGDEQFF.

This clonotype occurred once. V is TRBV20-1 and J is TRBJ2-7; D gene ambiguous. Per the germline V gene, CDR1 is DFQATT and CDR2 is SNEGSKA (reference sequence). Trimming pared 3 bases from V and 3 bases from J, leaving 12 bases between. The CDR3 is 13 amino acids. The CDR3 spells CSASLGQVYEQYF. DNA for the CDR3: TGCAGTGCTAGTCTAGGTCAAGTCTACGAGCAGTACTTC.

V is TRBV6-5 and J is TRBJ1-2; a possible D gene is TRBD1 (5 bases). V was trimmed by 4 bases and J by 1 base, leaving 16 bases between them. The length of the CDR3 is 16 residues. Germline V lookup: CDR1 MNHEY, CDR2 SVGAGI. This CDR3 is CASSFLRGGDNYGYTF. The CDR3, as DNA: TGTGCCAGCAGTTTCCTCCGTGGAGGGGATAACTATGGCTACACCTTC.

This chain joins TRBV12-3 or TRBV12-4 and TRBJ2-1; a possible D gene is TRBD2 (5 bases). Trimming left V 7 bases short and J 8 bases short, with 24 bases between. CDR3 length equals 16 residues. In nucleotides, the CDR3 is TGTGCCAGCATTCCCACTTTGACGGGATTGCGGGATGAGCAGTTCTTC. This gives the protein CASIPTLTGLRDEQFF.

The V and J genes are TRBV7-9 and TRBJ1-2, with D tentatively TRBD1 (5 bases). V dropped 6 bases and J dropped 6 bases, with 14 bases sitting between them. This CDR3 is built from 13 residues. Per germline, CDR1 SEHNR and CDR2 FQNEAQ (reference sequence). The CDR3 here is CASRHGALDGYTF. The CDR3 DNA sequence: TGTGCCAGCAGGCACGGGGCATTGGATGGCTACACCTTC.

In its sample, this clonotype was seen a few times. With a much larger clone just one base away, this may be a read error. The chain couples TRBV6-4 to TRBJ1-2; 7 positions match TRBD1. This CDR3 region has 13 residues. Germline V CDR1 and CDR2: MRHNA, SNTAGT. V dropped 6 bases and J dropped 1; count of bases not matched to a gene: 2. The CDR3 reads CASRYRGNYGYTF. As DNA, the CDR3 is TGTGCCAGCAGGTACAGGGGTAACTATGGCTACACCTTC.